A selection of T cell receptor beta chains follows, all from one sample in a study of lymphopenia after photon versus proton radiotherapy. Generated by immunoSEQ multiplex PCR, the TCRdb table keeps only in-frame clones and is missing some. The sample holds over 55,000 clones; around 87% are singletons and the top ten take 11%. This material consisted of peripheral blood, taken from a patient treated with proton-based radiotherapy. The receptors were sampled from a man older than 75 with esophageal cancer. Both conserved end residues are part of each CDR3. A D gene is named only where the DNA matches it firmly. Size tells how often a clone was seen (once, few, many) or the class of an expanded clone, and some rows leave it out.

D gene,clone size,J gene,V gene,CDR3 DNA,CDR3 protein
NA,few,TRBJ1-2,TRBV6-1,TGTGCCAGCAGGCGGGCACTCTATGGCTACACCTTC,CASRRALYGYTF
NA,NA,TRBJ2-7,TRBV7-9,TGTGCCAGCAGCTTAGCGGGAGGCTGGCTTGAGCAGTACTTC,CASSLAGGWLEQYF
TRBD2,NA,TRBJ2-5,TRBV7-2,TGTGCCAGCACCTTTAGCGGGAGGGCCCAAGAGACCCAGTACTTC,CASTFSGRAQETQYF
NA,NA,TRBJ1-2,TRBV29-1,TGCAGCGTTGAAGCCGTGGACTATGGCTACACCTTC,CSVEAVDYGYTF
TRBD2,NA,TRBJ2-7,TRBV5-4,TGTGCCAGCAGCGGATGGGAAGGACTAGCGGGAGAATCCGAGCAGTACTTC,CASSGWEGLAGESEQYF
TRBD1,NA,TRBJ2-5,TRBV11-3,TGTGCCAGCAGCGATAGATCCAGGGGGAAGGAGACCCAGTACTTC,CASSDRSRGKETQYF
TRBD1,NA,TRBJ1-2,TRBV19,TGTGCCAGCGAACAGGGGGCTTACGATGGCTACACCTTC,CASEQGAYDGYTF
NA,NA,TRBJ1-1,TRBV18,TGTGCCAGCTCACCACCGGGGGCGGCTGAAGCTTTCTTT,CASSPPGAAEAFF
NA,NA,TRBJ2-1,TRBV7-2,TGTGCCAGCAGCTTAGGACATAGTCAGGCTGAGCAGTTCTTC,CASSLGHSQAEQFF
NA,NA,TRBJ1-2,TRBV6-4,TGTGCCAGCAGGGGGACATTGTACGCCGGCTACACCTTC,CASRGTLYAGYTF
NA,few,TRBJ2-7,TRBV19,TGTGCCAGTAGTGTCGACTTAACCGCGACCTCCTACGAGCAGTACTTC,CASSVDLTATSYEQYF
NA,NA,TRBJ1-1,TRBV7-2,TGTGCCAGCAGCTTTTCCCCAGGGAGGGACACTGAAGCTTTCTTT,CASSFSPGRDTEAFF
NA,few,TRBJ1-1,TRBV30,TGTGCCTGGAGTGAACAGAAGAACACTGAAGCTTTCTTT,CAWSEQKNTEAFF
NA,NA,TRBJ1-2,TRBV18,TGTGCCAGCTCACCTGCAGGGGACCACGATTATGGCTACACCTTC,CASSPAGDHDYGYTF
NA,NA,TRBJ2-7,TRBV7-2,TGTGCCAGCAGCTCGGGTCCCAACTACGAGCAGTACTTC,CASSSGPNYEQYF